One sample yielded the 8 T cell receptor beta chains listed below, sequenced in a study of T cells in localized non-small cell lung cancer. Measured with immunoSEQ multiplex PCR; TCRdb has only the in-frame clones, and not every one. The table lists more than 40,000 clones, about 85% of them singletons. Material: PBMCs, obtained before any cancer treatment. These receptors were taken from a man aged 35-75 years with stage II lung adenocarcinoma.

This clone was seen once. J is TRBJ2-5 and V is TRBV18; D may be TRBD1 (6 bases). CDR3 length equals 15 residues. V was clipped by 0 bases and J by 4 bases, with 12 bases between them. The germline V gene encodes CDR1 KGHSH and CDR2 LQKENI. The CDR3 bases are TGTGCCAGCTCACCACCGACAGGCCGAGGAGAGACCCAGTACTTC. It specifies CASSPPTGRGETQYF.

The chain joins TRBV19 to TRBJ1-1; the match to TRBD1 covers 7 bases. Germline CDR1 LNHDA, CDR2 SQIVND (reference sequence). J was trimmed by 0 bases and V by 8 bases; bases with no gene match: 9. The CDR3 sequence is 15 residues long. CDR3: CASSGTEIMNTEAFF. CDR3 in DNA: TGTGCCAGTTCCGGGACAGAGATAATGAACACTGAAGCTTTCTTT. The full variable domain, its missing parts supplied by reference TRBV19 and TRBJ1-1, is DGGITQSPKYLFRKEGQNVTLSCEQNLNHDAMYWYRQDPGQGLRLIYYSQIVNDFQKGDIAEGYSVSREKKESFPLTVTSAQKNPTAFYLCASSGTEIMNTEAFFGQGTRLTVV.

The rearrangement uses TRBV6-1 and TRBJ1-2; no clear D gene. Germline V gene lookup returns CDR1 MNHNS and CDR2 SASEGT. The V end was cut by 4 bases, the J end by 6 bases, with 6 bases between. The CDR3 covers 11 residues. Here the CDR3 reads CASSVGDGYTF. As DNA, the CDR3 is TGTGCCAGCAGTGTCGGGGATGGCTACACCTTC.

The rearrangement joins TRBV7-2 to TRBJ2-3; D is uncertain. The CDR3 has 13 amino acids. Trimming left V 1 base short and J 0 bases short, with 2 bases between. CDR1 and CDR2 (germline): SGHTA, FQGNSA. The CDR3 sequence is CASSLGSTDTQYF. The CDR3 DNA reads as TGTGCCAGCAGCTTAGGGAGCACAGATACGCAGTATTTT.

The chain recombines TRBV2 with TRBJ2-7; 8 nucleotides line up with TRBD1. CDR1 SNHLY and CDR2 FYNNEI come from the germline V gene. The V gene end was trimmed by 8 bases and the J gene end by 5 bases; junction bases not matched to a gene: 8. The CDR3 runs to 13 residues. DNA for the CDR3: TGTGCCAGCTCGCTGACAGGGGTAAACGAGCAGTACGTC. Translating gives CASSLTGVNEQYV.

This clone was observed a single time. This rearrangement joins TRBV5-7 to TRBJ1-5, with D possibly being TRBD1 (6 bases). TRBV5-7 is an ORF, and what it does is uncertain. Trimming pared 0 bases from V and 0 bases from J, leaving 7 bases between. CDR3 length: 15 amino acids. The CDR3 sequence: CASSLEGGSNQPQHF. In DNA form, the CDR3 reads TGTGCCAGCAGCTTGGAAGGGGGTAGCAATCAGCCCCAGCATTTT.

V usage is TRBV28 and J usage is TRBJ2-5; D is perhaps TRBD2 (5 bases). The V and J ends lost 7 bases and 5 bases respectively, with 11 bases between them. CDR1 and CDR2 (germline): MDHEN, SYDVKM. The CDR3 sequence is 12 residues long. This CDR3 reads CASTPGMETQYF. The CDR3 region has the DNA TGTGCCAGCACCCCGGGGATGGAGACCCAGTACTTC. Using reference TRBV28 and TRBJ2-5 for the parts outside the CDR3, the full variable domain is DVKVTQSSRYLVKRTGEKVFLECVQDMDHENMFWYRQDPGLGLRLIYFSYDVKMKEKGDIPEGYSVSREKKERFSLILESASTNQTSMYLCASTPGMETQYFGPGTRLLVL.

Within the sample, this clone is large. The rearrangement uses TRBV2 and TRBJ2-1; D is perhaps TRBD2 (5 bases). The germline gives CDR1 SNHLY, CDR2 FYNNEI. The CDR3 sequence is 13 residues long. V lost 7 bases to trimming and J lost 4 bases, with 11 bases between them. The CDR3 sequence: CASKIALYNEQFF. The CDR3, as DNA: TGTGCCAGCAAAATAGCGTTATACAATGAGCAGTTCTTC.